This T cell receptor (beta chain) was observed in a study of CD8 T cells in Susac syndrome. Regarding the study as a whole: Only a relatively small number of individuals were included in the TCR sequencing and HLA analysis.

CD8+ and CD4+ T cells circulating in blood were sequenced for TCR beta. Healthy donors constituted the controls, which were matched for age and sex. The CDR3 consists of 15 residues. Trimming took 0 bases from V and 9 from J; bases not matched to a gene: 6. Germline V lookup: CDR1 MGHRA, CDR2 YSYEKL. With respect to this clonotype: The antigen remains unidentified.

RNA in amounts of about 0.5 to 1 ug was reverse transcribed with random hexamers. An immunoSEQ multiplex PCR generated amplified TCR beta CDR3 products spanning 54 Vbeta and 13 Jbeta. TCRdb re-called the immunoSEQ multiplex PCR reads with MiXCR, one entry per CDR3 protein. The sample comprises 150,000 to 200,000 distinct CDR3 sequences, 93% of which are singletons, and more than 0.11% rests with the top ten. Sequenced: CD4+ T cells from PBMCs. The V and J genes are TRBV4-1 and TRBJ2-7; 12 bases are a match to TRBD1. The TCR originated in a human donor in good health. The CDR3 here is CASSQEGQGALGQYF. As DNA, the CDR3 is TGCGCCAGCAGCCAAGAGGGACAGGGGGCTCTGGGGCAGTACTTC.